Reported below is one T cell receptor (beta chain). Antigen specificity is unknown. This CDR3 is 16 amino acids long. Per germline, CDR1 DFQATT and CDR2 SNEGSKA (reference sequence). V was pared by 2 bases and J by 0 bases, with 5 bases of the junction left unmatched. The data were taken from a study of regulatory T cells in long-lasting Graves disease. General observations from the study: Sharing of public clonotypes was greater in persistent patients (under 3,000) than in new patients (around 1,000). TRBV28, TRBJ1-2 and TRBJ2-5 emerged as the favored segments in persistent disease.

Stated time point: newly diagnosed GD, antithyroid drugs for less than 3 months. The TCR library was made from RNA that had been extracted from PBMCs in TRIzol. The TCR beta library used iRepertoire HTBI primers with Arm-PCR amplification of CDR3. TCRdb fed the multiplex PCR reads into MiXCR, producing one record per CDR3 protein. The sample carries roughly 220,000 distinct CDR3 sequences, 15% to 20% recorded once. The chain carries TRBV20-1 and TRBJ2-3, with 10 bases matching TRBD2. Sequencing was performed on peripheral blood mononuclear cells (PBMCs), taken at new diagnosis, from a patient treated with antithyroid drugs. This sequence originates from a female donor with Graves disease. For the CDR3, the DNA is TGCAGTGCTAGACCCAAACTAGCGGGAAGCACAGATACGCAGTATTTT. Protein product: CSARPKLAGSTDTQYF.